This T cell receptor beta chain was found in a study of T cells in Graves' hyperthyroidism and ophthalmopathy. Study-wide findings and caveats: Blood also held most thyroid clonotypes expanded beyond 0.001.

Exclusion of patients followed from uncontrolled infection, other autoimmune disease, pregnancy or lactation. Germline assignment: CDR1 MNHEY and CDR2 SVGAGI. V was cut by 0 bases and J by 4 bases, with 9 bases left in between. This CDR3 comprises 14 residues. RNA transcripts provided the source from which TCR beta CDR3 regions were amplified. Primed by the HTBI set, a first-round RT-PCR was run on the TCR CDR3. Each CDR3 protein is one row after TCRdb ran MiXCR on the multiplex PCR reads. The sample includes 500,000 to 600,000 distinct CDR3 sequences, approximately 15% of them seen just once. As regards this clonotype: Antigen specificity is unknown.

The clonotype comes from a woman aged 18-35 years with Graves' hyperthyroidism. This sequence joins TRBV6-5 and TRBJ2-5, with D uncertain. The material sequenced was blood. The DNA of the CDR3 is TGTGCCAGCAGTTACTCAGAAGCAGGAGAGACCCAGTACTTC. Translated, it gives CASSYSEAGETQYF.